This passage covers 8 T cell receptor beta chains from one sample sequenced in a study of blood T cell repertoires in COVID-19. Method: immunoSEQ multiplex PCR; TCRdb's copy keeps in-frame clones and lacks some. The sample comprises over 35,000 clones, about 85% of which are singletons, and 40% to 55% rests with the top ten. Sequenced: peripheral blood. Every receptor here comes from a man in his sixties with active or convalescent COVID-19.

This chain connects TRBV3-1 (or the pseudogene TRBV3-2) to TRBJ1-6; D call uncertain. In germline, CDR1 is LGHDT, CDR2 YNNKEL (reference sequence). Trimming stripped 1 base from V and 5 bases from J, with 18 bases between. The CDR3 covers 18 residues. The CDR3 sequence: CASSQVQKENFDNSPLHF. CDR3 sequence (DNA): TGTGCCAGCAGCCAAGTCCAAAAAGAAAACTTCGATAATTCACCCCTCCACTTT.

In its sample, this clone was seen once. The chain uses TRBV19 and TRBJ2-2; TRBD1 matches at 9 bases. Trimming took 3 bases from V and 1 from J; bases not matched to a gene: 0. Germline values: CDR1 LNHDA, CDR2 SQIVND (reference sequence). This CDR3 contains 15 residues. The CDR3 region has the DNA TGTGCCAGTAGTATGGACAGGGGGAACACCGGGGAGCTGTTTTTT. Its protein product is CASSMDRGNTGELFF.

The genes are TRBV9 and TRBJ1-2, with D possibly TRBD1 on 6 matching bases. V lost 2 bases to trimming and J lost 6 bases, with 17 bases between them. This CDR3 is 15 amino acids long. CDR1 SGDLS and CDR2 YYNGEE come from the germline V gene. The CDR3 sequence is CASSVGARGSNGYTF. CDR3 in DNA: TGTGCCAGCAGCGTGGGGGCGAGAGGGTCGAATGGCTACACCTTC.

The chain uses TRBV7-2 and TRBJ1-1; D is perhaps TRBD1 (6 bases). Germline-derived CDR1 and CDR2 are SGHTA and FQGNSA. The CDR3 is made up of 14 amino acids. V was pared by 4 bases and J by 4 bases, with 13 bases between. CDR3 sequence (DNA): TGTGCCAGCAGCTCCCGACAGGTGGTCACTGAAGCTTTCTTT. Encoded protein: CASSSRQVVTEAFF.

The rearrangement uses TRBV6-5 and TRBJ2-4; 12 bases agree with TRBD2. The CDR3 length is 14 residues. V was clipped by 6 bases and J by 16 bases; unmatched bases: 13. The germline CDR1 and CDR2 sequences are MNHEY and SVGAGI. The CDR3 DNA reads TGTGCCAGCAGGACTAGCGGGGGACCTGGGCATTTCTACTTC. Its translation is CASRTSGGPGHFYF.

The chain has TRBV4-2 and TRBJ2-3, with 12 positions matching TRBD2. This CDR3 has 16 residues. Germline V lookup: CDR1 LGHNA, CDR2 YNFKEQ. J gave up 4 bases and V 2 bases, and 4 bases lay outside the gene matches. The CDR3 loop is CASSQRLAGVADTQYF. As DNA, the CDR3 is TGTGCCAGCAGCCAAAGACTAGCGGGGGTTGCAGATACGCAGTATTTT.

The J gene is TRBJ2-3, the V gene TRBV19, with a weak D call TRBD2 (5 bases). The CDR3 has 16 residues. Germline V CDR1 and CDR2: LNHDA, SQIVND (reference sequence). With 6 bases removed from V and 3 bases from J, the gap between germline ends came to 19 bases. CDR3 residues: CASSLLPGMGTDTQYF. The CDR3 coding sequence is TGTGCCAGTAGCCTCCTCCCGGGGATGGGAACAGATACGCAGTATTTT.

This chain connects TRBV5-4 to TRBJ2-5, with 10 bases fitting TRBD2. CDR3 size: 13 residues. Trimming cost V 4 bases and J 5 bases; bases outside gene matches: 2. Looked up from germline, CDR1 is SGHNT and CDR2 is YYREEE (reference sequence). The CDR3 protein is CASSGSGGETQYF. The CDR3 DNA is TGTGCCAGCAGCGGTAGCGGGGGGGAGACCCAGTACTTC. Full variable domain (remainder filled in from reference TRBV5-4 and TRBJ2-5): ETGVTQSPTHLIKTRGQQVTLRCSSQSGHNTVSWYQQALGQGPQFIFQYYREEENGRGNFPPRFSGLQFPNYSSELNVNALELDDSALYLCASSGSGGETQYFGPGTRLLVL.